This T cell receptor beta chain was identified in a study of metastatic and nonmetastatic thyroid tumors. Study-level information: Comparative analysis of repertoires was undertaken across blood and tumor or nodule tissue obtained from malignant and benign thyroid patients.

By share, this clone counts as medium-sized. All patients were treatment-naive before thyroid surgery. Authors' data handling: The distant-metastasis classifier for papillary thyroid cancer was built from CDR3 differences across clinicopathological groups. With MiXCR, TCRdb called clones anew from the PCR reads. TCRdb, rather than the study authors, made the V and J calls. The sample lists about 21,000 clones; about 30% were seen once. CDR1 SEHNR and CDR2 FQNEAQ come from the germline V gene (reference sequence). This CDR3 contains 16 residues. V was cut by 2 bases and J by 1 base, with 12 bases left in between.

The chain employs TRBV7-9 and TRBJ2-1; TRBD1 is a possible D gene (5 bases). The sequence came from a female donor with papillary thyroid cancer or a benign thyroid nodule (not recorded which). Some clones in this sample may be carry-over from other donors' samples. Sequenced sample: tumor tissue. The CDR3 sequence: CASSLQGGLSYNEQFF. The CDR3 coding sequence is TGTGCCAGCAGCTTACAGGGTGGGTTGTCCTACAATGAGCAGTTCTTC.